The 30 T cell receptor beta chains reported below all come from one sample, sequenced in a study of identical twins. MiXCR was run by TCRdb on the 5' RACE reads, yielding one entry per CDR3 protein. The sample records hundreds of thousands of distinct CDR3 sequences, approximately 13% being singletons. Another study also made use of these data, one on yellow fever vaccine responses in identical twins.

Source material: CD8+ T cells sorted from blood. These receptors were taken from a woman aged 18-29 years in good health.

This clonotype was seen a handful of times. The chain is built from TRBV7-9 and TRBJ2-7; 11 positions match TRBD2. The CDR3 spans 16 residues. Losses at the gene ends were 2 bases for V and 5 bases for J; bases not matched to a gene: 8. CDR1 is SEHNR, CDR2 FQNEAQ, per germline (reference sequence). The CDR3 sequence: CASSLPPLAGADEQYF. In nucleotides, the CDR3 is TGTGCCAGCAGCTTACCCCCACTAGCGGGAGCCGACGAGCAGTACTTC.

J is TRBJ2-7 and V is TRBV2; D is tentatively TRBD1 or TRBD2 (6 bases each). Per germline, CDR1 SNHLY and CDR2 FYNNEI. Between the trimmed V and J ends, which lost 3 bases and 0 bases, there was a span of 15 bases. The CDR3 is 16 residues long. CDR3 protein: CASSEGGQETSYEQYF. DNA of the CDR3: TGTGCCAGCAGTGAGGGGGGCCAGGAAACCTCCTACGAGCAGTACTTC.

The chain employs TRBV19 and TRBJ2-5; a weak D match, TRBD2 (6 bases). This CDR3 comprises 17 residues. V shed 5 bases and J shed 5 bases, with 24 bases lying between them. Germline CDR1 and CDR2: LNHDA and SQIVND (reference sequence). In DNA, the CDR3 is TGTGCCAGTAGTTCCCAACCCCCGGGTCACCGGGGGGAGACCCAGTACTTC. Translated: CASSSQPPGHRGETQYF.

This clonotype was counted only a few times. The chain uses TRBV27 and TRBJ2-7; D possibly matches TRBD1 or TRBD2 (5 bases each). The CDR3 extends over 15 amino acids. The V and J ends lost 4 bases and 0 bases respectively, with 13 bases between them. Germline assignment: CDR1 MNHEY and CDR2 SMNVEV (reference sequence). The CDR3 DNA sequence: TGTGCCAGCAGTTCCGCCGGGACGTACTCCTACGAGCAGTACTTC. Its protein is CASSSAGTYSYEQYF.

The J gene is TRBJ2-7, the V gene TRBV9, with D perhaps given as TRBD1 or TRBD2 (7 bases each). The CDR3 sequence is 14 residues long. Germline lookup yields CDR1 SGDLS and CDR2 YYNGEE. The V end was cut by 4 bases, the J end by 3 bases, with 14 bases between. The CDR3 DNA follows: TGTGCCAGCAGCCCAGGGGGGGATTTCTACGAGCAGTACTTC. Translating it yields CASSPGGDFYEQYF.

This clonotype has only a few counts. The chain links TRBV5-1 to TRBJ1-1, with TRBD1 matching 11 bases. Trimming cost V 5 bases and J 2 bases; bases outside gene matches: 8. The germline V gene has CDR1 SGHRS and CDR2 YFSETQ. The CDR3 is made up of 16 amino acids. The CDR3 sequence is CASSPWDRGINTEAFF. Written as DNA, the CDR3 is TGCGCCAGCAGTCCCTGGGACAGGGGGATTAACACTGAAGCTTTCTTT.

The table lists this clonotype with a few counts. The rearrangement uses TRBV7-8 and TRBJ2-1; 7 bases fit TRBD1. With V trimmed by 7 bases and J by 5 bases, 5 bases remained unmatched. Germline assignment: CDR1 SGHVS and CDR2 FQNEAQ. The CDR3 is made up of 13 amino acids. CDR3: CASIGDSHNEQFF. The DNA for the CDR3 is TGTGCCAGCATCGGGGACAGCCACAATGAGCAGTTCTTC.

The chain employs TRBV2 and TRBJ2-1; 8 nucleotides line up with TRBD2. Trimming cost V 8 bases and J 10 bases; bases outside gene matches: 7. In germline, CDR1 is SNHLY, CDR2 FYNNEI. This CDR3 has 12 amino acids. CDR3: CASVAGRHEQFF. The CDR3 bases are TGTGCCAGCGTAGCGGGAAGGCACGAGCAGTTCTTC.

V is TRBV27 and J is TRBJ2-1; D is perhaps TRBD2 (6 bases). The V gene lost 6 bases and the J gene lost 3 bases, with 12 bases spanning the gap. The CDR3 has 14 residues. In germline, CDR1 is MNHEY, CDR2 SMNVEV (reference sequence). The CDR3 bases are TGTGCCAGCAGACGTAGCGGTTACTACAATGAGCAGTTCTTC. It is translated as CASRRSGYYNEQFF.

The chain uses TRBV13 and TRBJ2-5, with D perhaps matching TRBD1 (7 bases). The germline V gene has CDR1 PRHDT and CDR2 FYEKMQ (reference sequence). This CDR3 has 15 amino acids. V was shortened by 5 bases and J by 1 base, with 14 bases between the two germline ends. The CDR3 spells CASSQTGTRQETQYF. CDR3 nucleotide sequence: TGTGCCAGCAGCCAGACAGGGACTCGCCAAGAGACCCAGTACTTC.

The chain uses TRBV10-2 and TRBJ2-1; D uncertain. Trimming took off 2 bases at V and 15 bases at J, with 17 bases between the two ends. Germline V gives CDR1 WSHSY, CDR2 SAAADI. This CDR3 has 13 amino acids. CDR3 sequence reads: CASSETPVTARFF. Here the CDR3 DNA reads TGCGCCAGCAGTGAGACCCCTGTTACGGCCCGGTTCTTC.

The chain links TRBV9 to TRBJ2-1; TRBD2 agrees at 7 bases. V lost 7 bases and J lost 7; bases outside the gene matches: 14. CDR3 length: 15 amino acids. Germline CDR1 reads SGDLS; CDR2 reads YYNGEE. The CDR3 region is CASAETGTKRNEQFF. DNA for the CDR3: TGTGCCAGCGCAGAGACCGGGACTAAGCGGAATGAGCAGTTCTTC.

CDR3 residues: CASSLEGQGLDEQFF. CDR3 nucleotide sequence: TGTGCCAGCAGTTTAGAAGGACAGGGCTTGGATGAGCAGTTCTTC. The chain combines TRBV28 with TRBJ2-1; 8 bases are shared with TRBD1. Looked up from germline, CDR1 is MDHEN and CDR2 is SYDVKM. V dropped 2 bases and J dropped 8; count of bases not matched to a gene: 8. The CDR3 totals 15 residues.

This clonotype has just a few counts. The CDR3, as DNA: TGTGCCAGCAGTCCGGGAAGGGGACAGTTTAATGAAAAACTGTTTTTT. This encodes CASSPGRGQFNEKLFF. This chain joins TRBV28 and TRBJ1-4; 7 nucleotides line up with TRBD1. Germline V lookup: CDR1 MDHEN, CDR2 SYDVKM. V was pared by 5 bases and J by 4 bases, with 10 bases of the junction left unmatched. The CDR3 is made up of 16 amino acids.

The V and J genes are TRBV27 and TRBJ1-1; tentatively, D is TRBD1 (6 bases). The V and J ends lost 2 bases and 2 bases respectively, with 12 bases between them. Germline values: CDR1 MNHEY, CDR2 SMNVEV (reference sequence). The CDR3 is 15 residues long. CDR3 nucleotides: TGTGCCAGCAGTTTAGGCCTTGGGGGCAACACTGAAGCTTTCTTT. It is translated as CASSLGLGGNTEAFF.

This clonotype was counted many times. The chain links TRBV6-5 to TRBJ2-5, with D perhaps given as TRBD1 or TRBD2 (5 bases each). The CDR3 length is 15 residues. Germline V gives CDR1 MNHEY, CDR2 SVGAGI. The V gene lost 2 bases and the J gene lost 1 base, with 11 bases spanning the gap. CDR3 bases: TGTGCCAGCAGTTACAATGGGGGACCCCAAGAGACCCAGTACTTC. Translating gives CASSYNGGPQETQYF.

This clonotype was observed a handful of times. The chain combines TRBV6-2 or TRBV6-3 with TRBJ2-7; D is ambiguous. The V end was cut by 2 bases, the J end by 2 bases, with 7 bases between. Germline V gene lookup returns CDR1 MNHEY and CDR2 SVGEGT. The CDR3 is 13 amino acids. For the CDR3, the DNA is TGTGCCAGCAGTTACGTCGGAACCTACGAGCAGTACGTC. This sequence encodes CASSYVGTYEQYV.

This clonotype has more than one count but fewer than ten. Here the CDR3 reads CASSVTGRMGWEKNTEAFF. CDR3 sequence (DNA): TGTGCCAGCAGCGTAACTGGCAGGATGGGCTGGGAAAAGAACACTGAAGCTTTCTTT. J is TRBJ1-1 and V is TRBV9; D unresolved. The CDR3 sequence is 19 residues long. The germline V gene encodes CDR1 SGDLS and CDR2 YYNGEE. Trimming took off 1 base at V and 1 base at J, with 23 bases between the two ends.

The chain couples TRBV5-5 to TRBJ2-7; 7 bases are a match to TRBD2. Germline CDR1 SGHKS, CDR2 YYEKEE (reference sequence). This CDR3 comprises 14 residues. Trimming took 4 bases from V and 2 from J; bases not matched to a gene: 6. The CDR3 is CASSVVRGAYEQYV. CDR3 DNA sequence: TGTGCCAGCAGCGTCGTCCGGGGGGCCTACGAGCAGTACGTC.

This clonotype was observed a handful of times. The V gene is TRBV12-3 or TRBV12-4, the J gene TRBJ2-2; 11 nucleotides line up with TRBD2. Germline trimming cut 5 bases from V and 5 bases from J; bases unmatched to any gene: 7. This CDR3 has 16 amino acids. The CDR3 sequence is CASSKGLAGNTGELFF. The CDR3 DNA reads TGTGCCAGCAGTAAAGGACTAGCGGGTAATACCGGGGAGCTGTTTTTT.

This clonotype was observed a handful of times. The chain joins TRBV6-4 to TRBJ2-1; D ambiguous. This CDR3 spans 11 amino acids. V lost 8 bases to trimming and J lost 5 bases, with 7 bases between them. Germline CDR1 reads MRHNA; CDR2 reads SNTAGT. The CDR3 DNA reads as TGTGCCAGCCGTTCAAACAATGAGCAGTTCTTC. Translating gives CASRSNNEQFF.

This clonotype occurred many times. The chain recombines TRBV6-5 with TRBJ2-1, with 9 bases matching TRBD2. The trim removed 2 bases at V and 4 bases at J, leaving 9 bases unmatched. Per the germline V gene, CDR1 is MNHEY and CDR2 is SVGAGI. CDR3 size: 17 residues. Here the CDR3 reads CASSYNTPGLAYNEQFF. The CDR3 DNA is TGTGCCAGCAGTTACAACACGCCGGGACTAGCATACAATGAGCAGTTCTTC.

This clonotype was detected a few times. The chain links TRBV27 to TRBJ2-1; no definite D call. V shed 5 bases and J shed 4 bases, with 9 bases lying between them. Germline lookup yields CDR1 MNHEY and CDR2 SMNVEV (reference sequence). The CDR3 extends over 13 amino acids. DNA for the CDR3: TGTGCCAGCAGTGAAGCCGAATACAATGAGCAGTTCTTC. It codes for CASSEAEYNEQFF.

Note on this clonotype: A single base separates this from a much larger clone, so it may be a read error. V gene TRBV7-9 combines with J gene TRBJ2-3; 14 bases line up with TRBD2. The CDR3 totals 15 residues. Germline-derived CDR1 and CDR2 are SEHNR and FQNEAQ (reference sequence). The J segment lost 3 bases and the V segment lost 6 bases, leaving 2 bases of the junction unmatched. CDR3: CASRTSGGATDTQYF. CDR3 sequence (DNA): TGTGCCAGCAGGACTAGCGGGGGGGCAACAGATACGCAGTATTTT. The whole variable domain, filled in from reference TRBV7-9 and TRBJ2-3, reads DTGVSQNPRHKITKRGQNVTFRCDPISEHNRLYWYRQTLGQGPEFLTYFQNEAQLEKSRLLSDRFSAERPKGSFSTLEIQRTEQGDSAMYLCASRTSGGATDTQYFGPGTRLTVL.

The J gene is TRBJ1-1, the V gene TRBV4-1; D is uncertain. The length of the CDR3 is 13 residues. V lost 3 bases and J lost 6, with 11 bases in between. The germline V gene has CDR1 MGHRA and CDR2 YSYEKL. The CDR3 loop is CASSHPGTSEAFF. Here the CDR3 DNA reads TGCGCCAGCAGCCATCCCGGCACTTCTGAAGCTTTCTTT.

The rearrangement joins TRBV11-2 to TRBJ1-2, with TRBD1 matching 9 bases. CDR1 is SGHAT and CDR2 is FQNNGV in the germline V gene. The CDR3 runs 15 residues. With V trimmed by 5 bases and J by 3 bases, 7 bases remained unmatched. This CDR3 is CASSRTGGAHYGYTF. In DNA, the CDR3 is TGTGCCAGCAGCCGCACAGGGGGCGCTCACTATGGCTACACCTTC.

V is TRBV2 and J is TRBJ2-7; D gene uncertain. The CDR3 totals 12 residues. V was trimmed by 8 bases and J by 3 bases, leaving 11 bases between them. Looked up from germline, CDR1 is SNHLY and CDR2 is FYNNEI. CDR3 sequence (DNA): TGTGCCAGCGCCGGCAGACGCTACGAGCAGTACGTC. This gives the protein CASAGRRYEQYV.

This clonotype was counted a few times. The CDR3 sequence: CSVGLGLAGGNEQFF. CDR3 coding DNA: TGCAGCGTTGGCCTCGGACTAGCGGGGGGCAATGAGCAGTTCTTC. The chain is built from TRBV29-1 and TRBJ2-1, with 14 bases lining up with TRBD2. The junction had 5 bases not matched to a gene; V was cut back by 4 bases and J by 6 bases. This CDR3 has 15 residues. Germline V gene data show CDR1 as SQVTM and CDR2 as ANQGSEA.

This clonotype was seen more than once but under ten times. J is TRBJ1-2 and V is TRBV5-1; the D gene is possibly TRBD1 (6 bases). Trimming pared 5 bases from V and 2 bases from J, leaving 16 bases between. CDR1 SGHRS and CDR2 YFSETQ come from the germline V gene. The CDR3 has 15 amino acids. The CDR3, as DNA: TGCGCCAGCAGGCCAGTCGGACAGCTAAACTATGGCTACACCTTC. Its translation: CASRPVGQLNYGYTF.

The CDR3 DNA follows: TGTGCCAGCACCCGAGCGGGCTTCCAAGAGACCCAGTACTTC. Encoded protein: CASTRAGFQETQYF. This chain connects TRBV27 to TRBJ2-5, with a tentative D call TRBD2 (6 bases). Germline-derived CDR1 and CDR2 are MNHEY and SMNVEV (reference sequence). The CDR3 runs 14 residues. The V and J ends lost 7 bases and 1 base respectively, with 13 bases between them.